This T cell receptor (beta chain) was recovered during a study of pediatric ulcerative colitis. Looked up from germline, CDR1 is DFQATT and CDR2 is SNEGSKA (reference sequence). Trimming removed 2 bases at V and 13 bases at J, with 14 bases between. The CDR3 contains 11 residues. Points from the study as a whole: Rectal repertoires separated controls, mild-moderate and acute severe colitis. A couple of patients had blood samples with substantially reduced template counts.

One to two pinch biopsies were taken from the rectum during colonoscopy. By share, this clone ranks as medium-sized (0.01 to 0.1%). Its antigen remains unknown. TCRdb keeps only in-frame clones here, not all; method: immunoSEQ multiplex PCR. Seen here are approximately 38,000 clones, 75% observed once, and the top ten hold less than 10%. Material: gut tissue. The chain combines TRBV20-1 with TRBJ1-1; D is ambiguous. This receptor was identified in a boy aged 5-17 years with severe ulcerative colitis. The CDR3 sequence is CSARNQNLIFF. The CDR3, as DNA: TGCAGTGCTAGAAATCAAAACCTAATTTTCTTT.